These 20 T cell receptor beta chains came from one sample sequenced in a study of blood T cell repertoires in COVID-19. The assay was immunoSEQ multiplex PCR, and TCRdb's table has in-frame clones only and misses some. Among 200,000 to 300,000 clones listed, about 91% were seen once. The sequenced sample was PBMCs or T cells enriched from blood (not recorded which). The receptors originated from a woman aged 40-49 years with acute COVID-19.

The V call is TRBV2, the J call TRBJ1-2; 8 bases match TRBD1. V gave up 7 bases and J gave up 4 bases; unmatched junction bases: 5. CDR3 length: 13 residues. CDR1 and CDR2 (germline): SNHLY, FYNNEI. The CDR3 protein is CASKTGAGYGYTF. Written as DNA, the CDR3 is TGTGCCAGCAAGACAGGGGCGGGCTATGGCTACACCTTC.

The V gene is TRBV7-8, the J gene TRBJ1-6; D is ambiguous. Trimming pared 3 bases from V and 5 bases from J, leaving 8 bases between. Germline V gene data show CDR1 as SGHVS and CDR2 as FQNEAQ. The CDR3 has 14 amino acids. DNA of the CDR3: TGTGCCAGCAGCTTGACGGAGAATAATTCACCCCTCCACTTT. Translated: CASSLTENNSPLHF. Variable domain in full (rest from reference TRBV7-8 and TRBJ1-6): GAGVSQSPRYKVAKRGQDVALRCDPISGHVSLFWYQQALGQGPEFLTYFQNEAQLDKSGLPSDRFFAERPEGSVSTLKIQRTQQEDSAVYLCASSLTENNSPLHFGNGTRLTVT.

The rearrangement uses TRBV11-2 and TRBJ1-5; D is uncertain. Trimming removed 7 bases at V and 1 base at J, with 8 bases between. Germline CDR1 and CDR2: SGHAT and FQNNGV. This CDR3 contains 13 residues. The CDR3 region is CASTGGSNQPQHF. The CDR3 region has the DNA TGTGCCAGCACGGGAGGGAGCAATCAGCCCCAGCATTTT.

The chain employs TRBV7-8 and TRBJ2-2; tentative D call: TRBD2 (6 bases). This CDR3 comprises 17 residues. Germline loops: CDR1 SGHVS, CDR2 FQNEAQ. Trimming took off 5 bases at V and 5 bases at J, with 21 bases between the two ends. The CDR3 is CASSTGASGAWTGELFF. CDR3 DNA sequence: TGTGCCAGCAGCACCGGTGCTTCGGGAGCTTGGACCGGGGAGCTGTTTTTT.

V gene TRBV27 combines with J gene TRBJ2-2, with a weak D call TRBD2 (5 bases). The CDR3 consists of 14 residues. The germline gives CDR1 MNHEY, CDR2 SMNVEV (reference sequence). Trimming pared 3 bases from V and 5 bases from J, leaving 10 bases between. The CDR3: CASSFLSGTGELFF. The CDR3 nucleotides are TGTGCCAGCAGTTTCTTGTCGGGGACCGGGGAGCTGTTTTTT.

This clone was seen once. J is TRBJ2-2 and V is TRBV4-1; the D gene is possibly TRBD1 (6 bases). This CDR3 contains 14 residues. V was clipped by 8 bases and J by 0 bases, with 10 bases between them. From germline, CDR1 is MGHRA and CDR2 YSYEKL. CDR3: CASSPGANTGELFF. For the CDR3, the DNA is TGCGCCAGCTCCCCAGGGGCGAACACCGGGGAGCTGTTTTTT.

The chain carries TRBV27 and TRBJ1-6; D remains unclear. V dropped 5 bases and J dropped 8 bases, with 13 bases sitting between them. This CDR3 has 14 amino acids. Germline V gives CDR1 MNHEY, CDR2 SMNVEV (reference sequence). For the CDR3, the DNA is TGTGCCAGCAGTACCTCGAGCTGGTATTCACCCCTCCACTTT. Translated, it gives CASSTSSWYSPLHF.

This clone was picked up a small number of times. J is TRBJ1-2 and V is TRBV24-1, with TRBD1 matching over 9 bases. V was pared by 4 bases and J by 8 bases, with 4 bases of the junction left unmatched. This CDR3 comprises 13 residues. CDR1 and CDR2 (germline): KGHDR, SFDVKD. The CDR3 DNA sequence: TGTGCCACCAGTGACCCTACAGGGGGCGGCTACACCTTC. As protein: CATSDPTGGGYTF.

The CDR3 sequence is CASSLGRWGQRGSYEQYF. CDR3 nucleotides: TGTGCCAGCAGCTTGGGACGTTGGGGCCAGCGGGGCTCCTACGAGCAGTACTTC. The chain uses TRBV5-8 and TRBJ2-7; 7 bases line up with TRBD2. J was trimmed by 0 bases and V by 0 bases; bases with no gene match: 12. The CDR3 is 18 amino acids. CDR1 is SGHTS and CDR2 is YDEGEE in the germline V gene.

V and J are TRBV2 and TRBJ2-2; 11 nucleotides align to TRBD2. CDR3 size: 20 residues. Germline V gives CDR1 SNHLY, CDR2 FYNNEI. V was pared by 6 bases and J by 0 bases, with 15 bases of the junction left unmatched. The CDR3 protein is CASREIAGGPWNPNTGELFF. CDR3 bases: TGTGCCAGCAGAGAGATAGCGGGAGGGCCATGGAACCCGAACACCGGGGAGCTGTTTTTT. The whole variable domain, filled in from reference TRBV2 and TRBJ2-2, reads EPEVTQTPSHQVTQMGQEVILRCVPISNHLYFYWYRQILGQKVEFLVSFYNNEISEKSEIFDDQFSVERPDGSNFTLKIRSTKLEDSAMYFCASREIAGGPWNPNTGELFFGEGSRLTVL.

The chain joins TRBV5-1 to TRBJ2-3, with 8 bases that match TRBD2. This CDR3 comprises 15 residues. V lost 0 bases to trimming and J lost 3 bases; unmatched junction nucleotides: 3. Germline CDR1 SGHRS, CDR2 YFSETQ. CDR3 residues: CASSLVLAETDTQYF. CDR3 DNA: TGCGCCAGCAGCTTGGTACTAGCGGAAACAGATACGCAGTATTTT.

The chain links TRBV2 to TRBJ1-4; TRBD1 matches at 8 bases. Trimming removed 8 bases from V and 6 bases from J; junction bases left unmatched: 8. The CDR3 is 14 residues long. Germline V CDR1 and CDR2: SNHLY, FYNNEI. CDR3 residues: CASENGQGDEKLFF. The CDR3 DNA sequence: TGTGCCAGCGAAAACGGACAGGGTGATGAAAAACTGTTTTTT.

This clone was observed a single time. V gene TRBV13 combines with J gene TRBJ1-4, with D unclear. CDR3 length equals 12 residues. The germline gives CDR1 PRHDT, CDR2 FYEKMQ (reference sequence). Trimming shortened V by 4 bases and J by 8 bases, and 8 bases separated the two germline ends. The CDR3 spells CASSSEREKLFF. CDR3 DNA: TGTGCCAGCAGCTCGGAGAGAGAAAAACTGTTTTTT.

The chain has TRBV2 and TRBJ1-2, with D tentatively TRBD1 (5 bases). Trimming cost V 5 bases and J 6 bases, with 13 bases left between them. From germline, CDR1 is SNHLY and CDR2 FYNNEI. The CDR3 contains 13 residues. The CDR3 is CASSYQGRDGYTF. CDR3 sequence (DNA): TGTGCCAGCAGTTATCAGGGTAGAGATGGCTACACCTTC.

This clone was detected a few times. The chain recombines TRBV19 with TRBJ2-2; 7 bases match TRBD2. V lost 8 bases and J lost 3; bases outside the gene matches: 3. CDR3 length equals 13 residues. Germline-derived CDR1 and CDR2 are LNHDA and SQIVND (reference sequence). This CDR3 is CASWDYDTGELFF. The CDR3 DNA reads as TGTGCCAGTTGGGACTACGACACCGGGGAGCTGTTTTTT.

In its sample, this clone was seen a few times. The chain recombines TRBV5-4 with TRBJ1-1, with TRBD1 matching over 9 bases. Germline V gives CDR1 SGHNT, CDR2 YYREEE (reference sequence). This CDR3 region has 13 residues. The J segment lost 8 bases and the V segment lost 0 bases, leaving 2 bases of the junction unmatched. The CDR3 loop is CASSLGGTGEAFF. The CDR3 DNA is TGTGCCAGCAGCTTGGGAGGGACAGGGGAAGCTTTCTTT.

This CDR3 is CASSRFHLATGELFF. CDR3 bases: TGTGCCAGCAGCCGCTTCCACTTAGCCACCGGGGAGCTGTTTTTT. The chain combines TRBV3-1 (or the pseudogene TRBV3-2) with TRBJ2-2; D uncertain. Germline V CDR1 and CDR2: LGHDT, YNNKEL (reference sequence). The V end lost 4 bases, the J end lost 4 bases, and 13 bases lay between the germline ends. The CDR3 runs to 15 residues.

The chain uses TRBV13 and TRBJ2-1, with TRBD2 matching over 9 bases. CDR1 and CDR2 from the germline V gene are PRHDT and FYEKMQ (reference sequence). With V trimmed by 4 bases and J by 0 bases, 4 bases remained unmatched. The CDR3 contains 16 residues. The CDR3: CASSSGTSSSYNEQFF. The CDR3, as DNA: TGTGCCAGCAGCTCGGGGACTAGCAGCTCCTACAATGAGCAGTTCTTC.

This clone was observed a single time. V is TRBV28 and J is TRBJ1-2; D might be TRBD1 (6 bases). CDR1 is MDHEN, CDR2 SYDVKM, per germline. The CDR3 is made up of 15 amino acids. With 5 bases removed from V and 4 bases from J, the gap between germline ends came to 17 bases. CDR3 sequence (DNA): TGTGCCAGCAGTCGAGAACAGGGTATTCCCTATGGCTACACCTTC. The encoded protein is CASSREQGIPYGYTF.

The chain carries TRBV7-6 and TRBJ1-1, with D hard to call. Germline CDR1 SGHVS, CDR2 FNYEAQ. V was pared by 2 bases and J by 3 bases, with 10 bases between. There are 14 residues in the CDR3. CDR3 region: CASSLNRRDTEAFF. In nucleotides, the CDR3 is TGTGCCAGCAGCTTAAATCGGCGGGACACTGAAGCTTTCTTT.